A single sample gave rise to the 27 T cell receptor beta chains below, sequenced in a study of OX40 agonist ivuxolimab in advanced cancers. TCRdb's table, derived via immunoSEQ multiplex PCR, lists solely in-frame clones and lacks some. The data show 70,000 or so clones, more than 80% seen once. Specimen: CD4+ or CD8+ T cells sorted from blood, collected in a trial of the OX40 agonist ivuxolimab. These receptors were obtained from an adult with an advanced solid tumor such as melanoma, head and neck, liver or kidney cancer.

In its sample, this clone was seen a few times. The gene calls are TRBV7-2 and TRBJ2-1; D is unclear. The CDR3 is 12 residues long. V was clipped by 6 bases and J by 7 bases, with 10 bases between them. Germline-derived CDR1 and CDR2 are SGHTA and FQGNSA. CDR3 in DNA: TGTGCCAGCAGTCATATCGGGAATGAGCAGTTCTTC. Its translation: CASSHIGNEQFF.

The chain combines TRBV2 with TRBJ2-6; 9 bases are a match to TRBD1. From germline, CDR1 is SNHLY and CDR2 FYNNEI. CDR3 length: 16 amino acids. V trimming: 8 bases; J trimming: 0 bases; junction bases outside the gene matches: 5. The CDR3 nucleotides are TGTGCCAGCCGGGACAGGGAATTCTCTGGGGCCAACGTCCTGACTTTC. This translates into CASRDREFSGANVLTF. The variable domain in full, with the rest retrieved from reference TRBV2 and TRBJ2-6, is EPEVTQTPSHQVTQMGQEVILRCVPISNHLYFYWYRQILGQKVEFLVSFYNNEISEKSEIFDDQFSVERPDGSNFTLKIRSTKLEDSAMYFCASRDREFSGANVLTFGAGSRLTVL.

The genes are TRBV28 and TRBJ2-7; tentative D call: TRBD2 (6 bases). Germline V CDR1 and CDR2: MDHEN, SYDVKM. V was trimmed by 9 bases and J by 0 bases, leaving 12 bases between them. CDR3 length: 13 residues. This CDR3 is CASGGRISYEQYF. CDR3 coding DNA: TGTGCCAGTGGAGGGCGAATCTCCTACGAGCAGTACTTC.

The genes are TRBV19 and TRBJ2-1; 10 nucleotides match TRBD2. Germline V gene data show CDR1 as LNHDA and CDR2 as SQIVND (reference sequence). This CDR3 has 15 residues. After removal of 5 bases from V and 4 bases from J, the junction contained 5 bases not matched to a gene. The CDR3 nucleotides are TGTGCCAGTAGTTACAGCGGGAGGGGATACAATGAGCAGTTCTTC. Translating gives CASSYSGRGYNEQFF.

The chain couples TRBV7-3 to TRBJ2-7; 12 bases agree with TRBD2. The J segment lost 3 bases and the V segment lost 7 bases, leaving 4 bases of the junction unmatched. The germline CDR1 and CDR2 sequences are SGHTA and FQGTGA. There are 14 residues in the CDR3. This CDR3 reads CASKMTSGSYEQYF. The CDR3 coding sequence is TGTGCCAGCAAAATGACTAGCGGGAGCTACGAGCAGTACTTC.

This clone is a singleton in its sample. The CDR3 DNA reads TGCGCCAGCAGCCCCTTGGAATTGGTGGCAGATACGCAGTATTTT. Translated: CASSPLELVADTQYF. The V and J genes are TRBV4-1 and TRBJ2-3; the D is unclear. Germline V gene data show CDR1 as MGHRA and CDR2 as YSYEKL. The CDR3 runs 15 residues. The V end lost 4 bases, the J end lost 4 bases, and 15 bases lay between the germline ends.

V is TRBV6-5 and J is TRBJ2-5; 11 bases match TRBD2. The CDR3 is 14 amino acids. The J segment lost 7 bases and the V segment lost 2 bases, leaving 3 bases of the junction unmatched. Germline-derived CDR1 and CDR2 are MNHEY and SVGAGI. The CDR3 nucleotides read TGTGCCAGCAGTTACCCCGGGACTAGCGGGACCCAGTACTTC. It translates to CASSYPGTSGTQYF.

The CDR3 region has the DNA TGTGCCAGCAGTGAACTCTCTTCGAGGGCATTCTTT. Amino acid sequence: CASSELSSRAFF. V and J are TRBV6-1 and TRBJ1-1; D ambiguous. Between the trimmed V and J ends, which lost 2 bases and 14 bases, there was a span of 15 bases. From germline, CDR1 is MNHNS and CDR2 SASEGT. This CDR3 has 12 residues.

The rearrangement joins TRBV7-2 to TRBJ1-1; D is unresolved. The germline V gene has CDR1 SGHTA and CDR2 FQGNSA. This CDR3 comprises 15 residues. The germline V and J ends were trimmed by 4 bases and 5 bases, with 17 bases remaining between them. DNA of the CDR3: TGTGCCAGCAGCTCGCACCGGGGAGATGAGACTGAAGCTTTCTTT. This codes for CASSSHRGDETEAFF.

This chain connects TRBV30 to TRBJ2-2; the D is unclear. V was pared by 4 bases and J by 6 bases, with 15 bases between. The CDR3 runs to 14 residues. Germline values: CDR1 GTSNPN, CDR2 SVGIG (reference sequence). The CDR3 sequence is CAWISRMGAGELFF. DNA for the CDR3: TGTGCCTGGATCTCTCGGATGGGCGCCGGGGAGCTGTTTTTT. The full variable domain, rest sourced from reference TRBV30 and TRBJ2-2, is SQTIHQWPATLVQPVGSPLSLECTVEGTSNPNLYWYRQAAGRGLQLLFYSVGIGQISSEVPQNLSASRPQDRQFILSSKKLLLSDSGFYLCAWISRMGAGELFFGEGSRLTVL.

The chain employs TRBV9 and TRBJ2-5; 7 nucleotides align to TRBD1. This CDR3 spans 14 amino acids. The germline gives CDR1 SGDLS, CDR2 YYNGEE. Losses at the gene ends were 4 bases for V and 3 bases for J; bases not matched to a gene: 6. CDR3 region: CASSPTGTEETQYF. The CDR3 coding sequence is TGTGCCAGCAGCCCGACCGGGACAGAAGAGACCCAGTACTTC.

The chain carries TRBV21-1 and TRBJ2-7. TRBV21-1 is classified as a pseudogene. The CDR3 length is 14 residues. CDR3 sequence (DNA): TGTGCCAGCAGCAAGAAGGGACGGACCTACGAGCAGTACTTC. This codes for CASSKKGRTYEQYF.

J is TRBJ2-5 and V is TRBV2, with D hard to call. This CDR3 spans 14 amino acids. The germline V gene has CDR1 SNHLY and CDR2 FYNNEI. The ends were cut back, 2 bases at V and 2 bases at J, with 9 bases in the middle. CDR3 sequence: CASSEWRLQETQYF. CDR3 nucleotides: TGTGCCAGCAGTGAATGGCGGTTACAAGAGACCCAGTACTTC.

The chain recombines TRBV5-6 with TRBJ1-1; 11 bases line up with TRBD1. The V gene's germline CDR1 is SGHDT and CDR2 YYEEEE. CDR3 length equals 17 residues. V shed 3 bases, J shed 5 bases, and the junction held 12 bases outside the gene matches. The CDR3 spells CASSSGTGGRSVTEAFF. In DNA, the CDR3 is TGTGCCAGCAGCTCCGGGACAGGGGGAAGATCGGTTACTGAAGCTTTCTTT.

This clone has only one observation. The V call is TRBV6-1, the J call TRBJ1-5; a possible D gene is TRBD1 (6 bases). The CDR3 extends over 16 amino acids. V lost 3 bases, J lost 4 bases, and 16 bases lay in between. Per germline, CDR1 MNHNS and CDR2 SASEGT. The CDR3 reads CASSDGQFTVNQPQHF. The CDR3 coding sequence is TGTGCCAGCAGTGACGGACAGTTCACCGTTAATCAGCCCCAGCATTTT.

The CDR3 protein is CASSLLWNTGELFF. For the CDR3, the DNA is TGTGCCAGCAGCTTATTATGGAACACCGGGGAGCTGTTTTTT. V gene TRBV7-2 combines with J gene TRBJ2-2; D is unresolved. This CDR3 is built from 14 residues. Germline assignment: CDR1 SGHTA and CDR2 FQGNSA. The V gene lost 2 bases and the J gene lost 1 base, with 5 bases spanning the gap.

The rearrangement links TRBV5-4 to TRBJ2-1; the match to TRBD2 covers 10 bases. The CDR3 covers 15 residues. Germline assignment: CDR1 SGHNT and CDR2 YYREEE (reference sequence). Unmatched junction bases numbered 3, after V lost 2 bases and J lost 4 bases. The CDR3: CASSFRTSGYNEQFF. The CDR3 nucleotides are TGTGCCAGCAGCTTTAGGACTAGCGGATACAATGAGCAGTTCTTC. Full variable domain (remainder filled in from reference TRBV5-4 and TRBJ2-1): ETGVTQSPTHLIKTRGQQVTLRCSSQSGHNTVSWYQQALGQGPQFIFQYYREEENGRGNFPPRFSGLQFPNYSSELNVNALELDDSALYLCASSFRTSGYNEQFFGPGTRLTVL.

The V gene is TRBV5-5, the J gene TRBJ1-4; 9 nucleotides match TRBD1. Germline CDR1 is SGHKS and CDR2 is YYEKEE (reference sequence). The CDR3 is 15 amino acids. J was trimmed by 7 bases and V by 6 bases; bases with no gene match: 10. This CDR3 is CASTPWGQGSEKLFF. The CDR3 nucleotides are TGTGCCAGCACCCCTTGGGGACAGGGAAGTGAAAAACTGTTTTTT.

The CDR3 DNA follows: TGTGCCAGCAGCCAAGAGGACGGTGGTGGTTACGAGCAGTACTTC. Its protein product is CASSQEDGGGYEQYF. This chain connects TRBV6-1 to TRBJ2-7; D is uncertain. Deletions cut 6 bases from V and 4 bases from J, with 19 bases between. Germline V gene data show CDR1 as MNHNS and CDR2 as SASEGT. The CDR3 is 15 amino acids.

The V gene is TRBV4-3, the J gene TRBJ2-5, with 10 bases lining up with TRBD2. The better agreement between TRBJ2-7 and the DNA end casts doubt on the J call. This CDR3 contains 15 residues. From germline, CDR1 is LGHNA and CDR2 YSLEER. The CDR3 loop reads CASSQRTSGTYEQYF. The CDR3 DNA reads TGCGCCAGCAGCCAAAGGACTAGCGGTACCTACGAGCAGTACTTC.

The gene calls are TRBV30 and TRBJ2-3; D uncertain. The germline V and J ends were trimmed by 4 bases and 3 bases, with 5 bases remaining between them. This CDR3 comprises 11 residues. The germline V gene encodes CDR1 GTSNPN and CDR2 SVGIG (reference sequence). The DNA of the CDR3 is TGTGCCTGGATGGGGACAGATACGCAGTATTTT. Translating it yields CAWMGTDTQYF.

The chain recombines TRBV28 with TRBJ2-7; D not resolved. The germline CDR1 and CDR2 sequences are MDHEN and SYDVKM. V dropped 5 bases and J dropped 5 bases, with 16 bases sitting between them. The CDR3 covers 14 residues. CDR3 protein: CASSQRTRDDEQYF. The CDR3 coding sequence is TGTGCCAGCAGTCAGAGGACCAGAGACGACGAGCAGTACTTC.

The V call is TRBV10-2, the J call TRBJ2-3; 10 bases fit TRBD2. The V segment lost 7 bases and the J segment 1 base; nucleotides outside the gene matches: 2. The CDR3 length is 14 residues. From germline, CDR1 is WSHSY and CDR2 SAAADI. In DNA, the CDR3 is TGCGCCAGCAAGCGGGGGGGTGGCACAGATACGCAGTATTTT. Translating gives CASKRGGGTDTQYF.

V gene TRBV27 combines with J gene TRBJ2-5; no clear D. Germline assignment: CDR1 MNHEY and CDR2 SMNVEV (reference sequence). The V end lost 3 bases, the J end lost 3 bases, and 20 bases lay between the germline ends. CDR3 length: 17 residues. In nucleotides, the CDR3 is TGTGCCAGCAGTTTCAGCTTTAGTTTAGGTACGAAAGAGACCCAGTACTTC. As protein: CASSFSFSLGTKETQYF.

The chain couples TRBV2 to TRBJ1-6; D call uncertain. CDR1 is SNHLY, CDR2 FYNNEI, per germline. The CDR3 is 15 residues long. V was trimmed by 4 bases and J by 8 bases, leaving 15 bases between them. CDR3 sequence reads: CASSVVRPLYSPLHF. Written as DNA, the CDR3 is TGTGCCAGCAGTGTCGTGAGACCTCTTTATTCACCCCTCCACTTT.

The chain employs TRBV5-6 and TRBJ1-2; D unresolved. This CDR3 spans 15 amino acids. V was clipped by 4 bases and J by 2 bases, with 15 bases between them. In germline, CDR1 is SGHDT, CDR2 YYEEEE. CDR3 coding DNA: TGTGCCAGCAGCCTACCCCCTCCGACAAACTATGGCTACACCTTC. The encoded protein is CASSLPPPTNYGYTF.

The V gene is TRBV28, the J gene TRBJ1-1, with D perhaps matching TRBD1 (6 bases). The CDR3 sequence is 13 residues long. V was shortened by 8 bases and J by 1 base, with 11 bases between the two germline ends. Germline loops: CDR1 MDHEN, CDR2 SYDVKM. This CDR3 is CASRGAGNTEAFF. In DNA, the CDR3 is TGTGCCAGCCGGGGGGCTGGGAACACTGAAGCTTTCTTT. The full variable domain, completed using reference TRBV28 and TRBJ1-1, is DVKVTQSSRYLVKRTGEKVFLECVQDMDHENMFWYRQDPGLGLRLIYFSYDVKMKEKGDIPEGYSVSREKKERFSLILESASTNQTSMYLCASRGAGNTEAFFGQGTRLTVV.